The table lists the clone carrying this T cell receptor beta chain with many counts. No antigen is known for it. No treatment of any kind had been given to any patient before thyroid surgery. These data belong to a study of metastatic and nonmetastatic thyroid tumors. Turning to the study itself: Both malignant and benign thyroid patients supplied peripheral blood and tumor or nodule tissue samples, across which the repertoires of these patients were then compared. Study-level points and caveats: Across blood and tumor, TCR beta diversity in malignant thyroid tumors was reportedly significantly higher than in benign nodules.

Methods used by the authors: Differences in CDR3 between clinicopathological groups were drawn on to build a classifier intended to discriminate distant-metastatic papillary thyroid cancer patients. TCRdb re-processed the PCR reads through MiXCR. TCRdb, rather than the study authors, made the V and J calls. The table lists about 85,000 clones, over 8.5% of them singletons. The V end was cut by 2 bases, the J end by 6 bases, with 14 bases between. CDR3 length equals 14 residues. CDR1 is GTSNPN, CDR2 SVGIG, per germline (reference sequence). The chain recombines TRBV30 with TRBJ2-1, with a tentative D call TRBD2 (6 bases). This TCR was recovered from a female donor with papillary thyroid cancer or a benign thyroid nodule (not recorded which). Some clones in this sample may be carry-over from other donors' samples. The sample comprised blood. The CDR3 DNA reads TGTGCCTGGAGTTTCTACCGGGGGTCCAATGAGCAGTTCTTC. This gives the protein CAWSFYRGSNEQFF.